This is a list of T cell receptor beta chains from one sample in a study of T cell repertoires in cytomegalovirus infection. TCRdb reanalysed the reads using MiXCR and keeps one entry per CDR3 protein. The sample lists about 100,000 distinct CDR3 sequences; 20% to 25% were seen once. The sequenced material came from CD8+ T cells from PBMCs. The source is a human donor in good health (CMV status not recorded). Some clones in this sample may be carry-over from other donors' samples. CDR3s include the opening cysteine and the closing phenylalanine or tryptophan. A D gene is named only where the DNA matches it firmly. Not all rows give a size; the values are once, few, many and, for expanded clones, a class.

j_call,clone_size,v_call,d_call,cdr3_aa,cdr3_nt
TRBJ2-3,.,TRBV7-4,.,CVSSLSSASTDTQYF,TGTGTCAGCAGCTTAAGTTCAGCTAGCACAGATACGCAGTATTTT
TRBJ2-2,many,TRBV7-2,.,CASSFGGPGELFF,TGTGCCAGCAGCTTCGGGGGGCCCGGGGAGCTGTTTTTT
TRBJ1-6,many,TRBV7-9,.,CASSFPGMEGANSPLHF,TGTGCCAGCAGCTTCCCGGGTATGGAGGGAGCCAATTCACCCCTCCACTTT
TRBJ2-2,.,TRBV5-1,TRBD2,CASSATGTSGGAEGELFF,TGCGCCAGCAGCGCGACCGGGACTAGCGGGGGGGCCGAAGGGGAGCTGTTTTTT
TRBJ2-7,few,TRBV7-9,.,CASSLGQTTYEQYF,TGTGCCAGCAGCTTAGGTCAGACCACCTACGAGCAGTACTTC
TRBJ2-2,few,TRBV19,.,CASRQGAGELFF,TGTGCCAGTAGACAGGGAGCCGGGGAGCTGTTTTTT
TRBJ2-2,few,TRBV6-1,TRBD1,CASRGQGVLSVNTGELFF,TGTGCCAGCAGAGGACAGGGGGTTTTGTCGGTGAACACCGGGGAGCTGTTTTTT
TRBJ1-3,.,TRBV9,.,CASSLARGSGNTIYF,TGTGCCAGCAGCCTAGCACGGGGCTCTGGAAACACCATATATTTT
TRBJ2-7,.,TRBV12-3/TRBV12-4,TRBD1,CASSWRQGAGLEQYF,TGTGCCAGCAGTTGGAGACAGGGGGCCGGACTCGAGCAGTACTTC
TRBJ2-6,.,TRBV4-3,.,CASSQDVGSGANVLTF,TGCGCCAGCAGCCAAGATGTCGGTTCTGGGGCCAACGTCCTGACTTTC
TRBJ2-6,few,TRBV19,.,CASSMGLSGANVLTF,TGTGCCAGTAGTATGGGCCTCTCTGGGGCCAACGTCCTGACTTTC
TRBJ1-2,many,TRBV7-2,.,CASSPIGEVYGYTF,TGTGCCAGCAGCCCAATAGGGGAAGTCTATGGCTACACCTTC
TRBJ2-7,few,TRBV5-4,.,CASGPGHSYEQYF,TGTGCCAGCGGCCCGGGACACTCCTACGAGCAGTACTTC
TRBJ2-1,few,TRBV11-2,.,CASSPEASISNEQFF,TGTGCCAGCAGCCCCGAGGCGTCTATCTCGAATGAGCAGTTCTTC
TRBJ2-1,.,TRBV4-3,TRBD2,CASSQGGLAINEQFF,TGCGCCAGCAGCCAAGGGGGACTAGCGATCAATGAGCAGTTCTTC
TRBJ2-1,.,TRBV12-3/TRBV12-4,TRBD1,CASRRPGQERGEQFF,TGTGCCAGCAGGAGACCGGGACAGGAACGTGGTGAGCAGTTCTTC
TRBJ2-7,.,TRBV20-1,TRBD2,CSARGLAGAYEQYF,TGCAGTGCTAGGGGACTAGCGGGGGCCTACGAGCAGTACTTC
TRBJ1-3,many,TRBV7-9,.,CASSLGTSSGNTIYF,TGTGCCAGCAGCCTAGGGACAAGCTCTGGAAACACCATATATTTT
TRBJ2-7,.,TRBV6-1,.,CASRGRSKYF,TGTGCCAGTAGGGGCAGGAGTAAATACTTC
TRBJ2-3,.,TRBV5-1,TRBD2,CASSLGTSGRTDTQYF,TGCGCCAGCAGCTTGGGGACTAGCGGGAGAACAGATACGCAGTATTTT
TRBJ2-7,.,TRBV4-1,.,CASSQDQQGNYEQYF,TGCGCCAGCAGCCAAGATCAACAGGGAAACTACGAGCAGTACTTC
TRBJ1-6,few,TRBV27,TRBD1,CASRLAGTGVSPLHF,TGTGCCAGCAGATTAGCCGGGACAGGGGTTTCACCCCTCCACTTT
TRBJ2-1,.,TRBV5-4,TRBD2,CASRSSGSSYNEQFF,TGTGCCAGCCGCTCAAGCGGGAGCTCCTACAATGAGCAGTTCTTC
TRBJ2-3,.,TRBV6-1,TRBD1,CASSEFDRVSTDTQYF,TGTGCCAGCAGTGAATTTGACAGGGTATCAACAGATACGCAGTATTTT
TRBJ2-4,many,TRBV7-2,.,CASSLEAAGHKNFQYF,TGTGCCAGCAGCTTAGAAGCGGCAGGGCACAAAAACTTTCAGTACTTC
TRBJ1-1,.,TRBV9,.,CASSVGVMDGLNTEAFF,TGTGCCAGCAGCGTAGGGGTAATGGACGGACTGAACACTGAAGCTTTCTTT
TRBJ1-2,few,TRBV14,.,CASSQGQLNYGYTF,TGTGCCAGCAGCCAAGGACAGCTGAACTATGGCTACACCTTC
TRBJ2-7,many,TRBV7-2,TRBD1,CASSLTTGEFVEQYF,TGTGCCAGCAGCTTAACAACAGGGGAGTTTGTCGAGCAGTACTTC
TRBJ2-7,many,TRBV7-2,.,CASSLVRDPAEQYF,TGTGCCAGCAGCTTAGTACGGGATCCGGCCGAGCAGTACTTC
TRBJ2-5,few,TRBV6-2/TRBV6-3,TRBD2,CASSYSGTSERGDQYF,TGTGCCAGCAGTTATTCCGGGACTAGCGAGAGAGGGGACCAGTACTTC
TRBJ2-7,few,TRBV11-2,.,CASSLARGLSYEQYF,TGTGCCAGCAGCTTAGCCCGGGGACTCTCCTACGAGCAGTACTTC
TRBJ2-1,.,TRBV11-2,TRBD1,CASSLVPGGGYNEQFF,TGTGCCAGCAGCTTAGTACCAGGGGGCGGCTACAATGAGCAGTTCTTC
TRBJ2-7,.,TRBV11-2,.,CASSLWRSEEQYF,TGTGCCAGCAGCTTGTGGCGCTCGGAAGAGCAGTACTTC
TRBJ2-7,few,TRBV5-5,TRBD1,CASSLEKGQPYEQYF,TGTGCCAGCAGCTTGGAGAAGGGACAGCCCTACGAGCAGTACTTC
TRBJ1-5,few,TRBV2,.,CASSGGDRASQPQHF,TGTGCCAGCAGTGGGGGTGATAGGGCCAGCCAGCCCCAGCATTTT
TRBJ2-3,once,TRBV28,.,CANSGRDGGLTDTQYF,TGTGCCAACAGTGGGCGGGACGGGGGGCTCACAGATACGCAGTATTTT
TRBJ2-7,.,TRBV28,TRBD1,CASTPTGASYEQYF,TGTGCCAGCACCCCGACAGGGGCCAGCTACGAGCAGTACTTC
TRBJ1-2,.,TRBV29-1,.,CSVEDERGYTF,TGCAGCGTTGAAGATGAACGGGGCTACACCTTC
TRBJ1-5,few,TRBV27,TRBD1,CASSLGTELSNQPQHF,TGTGCCAGCAGTTTAGGGACAGAACTTAGCAATCAGCCCCAGCATTTT
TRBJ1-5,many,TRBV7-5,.,CISVSEAPVHQPQHF,.
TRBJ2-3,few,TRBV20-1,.,CSARDMGVWADTQYF,TGCAGTGCTAGAGATATGGGGGTCTGGGCAGATACGCAGTATTTT
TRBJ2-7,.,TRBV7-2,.,CASRTSYEQYF,TGTGCCAGCAGAACCTCCTACGAGCAGTACTTC
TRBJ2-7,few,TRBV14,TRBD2,CASSRGTSGSYNYEQYF,TGTGCCAGCAGCCGAGGGACTAGCGGGAGTTATAACTACGAGCAGTACTTC
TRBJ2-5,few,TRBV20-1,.,CSARDPARTHQETQYF,TGCAGTGCTAGAGATCCGGCTAGAACTCACCAAGAGACCCAGTACTTC
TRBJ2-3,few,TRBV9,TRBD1,CASSDSYRDRGTDTQYF,TGTGCCAGCAGCGATTCCTACCGGGACAGGGGCACAGATACGCAGTATTTT
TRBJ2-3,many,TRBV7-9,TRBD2,CASSHSGGRDTDTQYF,TGTGCCAGCAGCCATAGCGGGGGGCGCGACACAGATACGCAGTATTTT
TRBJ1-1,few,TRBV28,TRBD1,CASSGGQELNTEAFF,TGTGCCAGCAGTGGGGGACAGGAACTGAACACTGAAGCTTTCTTT
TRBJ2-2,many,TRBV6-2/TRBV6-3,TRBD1,CASSYPRPDRGTGELFF,TGTGCCAGCAGTTACCCCCGCCCGGACAGGGGAACCGGGGAGCTGTTTTTT
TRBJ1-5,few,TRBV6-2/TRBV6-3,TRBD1,CASSYSRTGDNQPQHF,TGTGCCAGCAGTTACTCTCGGACAGGCGACAATCAGCCCCAGCATTTT
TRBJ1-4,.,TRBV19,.,CASNYRGLNEKLFF,TGTGCCAGTAACTACCGGGGCCTCAATGAAAAACTGTTTTTT
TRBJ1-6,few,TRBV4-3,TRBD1,CASSRGLGQGGSPLHF,TGCGCCAGCAGCCGAGGCTTGGGACAGGGTGGTTCACCCCTCCACTTT